This entry is about one T cell receptor beta chain. Its specificity is unknown. Time point described: week 47, end of study. It was 300 ug of mutant IDH1 20-mer peptide that made up each vaccine dose, given with topical imiquimod. Only in-frame clones appear in the TCRdb table, and some are missing; sequencing was by immunoSEQ multiplex PCR. The sample holds approximately 25,000 clones; about four fifths are singletons and the top ten take 2.5% to 3%. Germline CDR1 reads LNHDA; CDR2 reads SQIVND (reference sequence). The CDR3 is made up of 15 amino acids. Trimming took off 10 bases at V and 7 bases at J, with 22 bases between the two ends. This sample was taken from a study of a mutant IDH1 vaccine in newly diagnosed glioma. Turning to the study itself: Week 35 brought visit V12, which was followed by visit V13 at week 47.

This sequence originates from a man aged 40-55 years with glioma. The sample was PBMCs, taken from a glioma patient whose treatment included an IDH1 peptide vaccine. The chain employs TRBV19 and TRBJ2-2; possible D gene TRBD2, 5 bases. The CDR3 loop is CANEDAGLRNGELFF. In DNA form, the CDR3 reads TGTGCCAACGAAGATGCGGGCCTCAGGAACGGGGAGCTGTTTTTT.